Listed below are T cell receptor beta chains from one sample, sequenced in a study of cytomegalovirus exposure and HLA in healthy donors. Clones were sequenced by immunoSEQ multiplex PCR, and TCRdb holds only the in-frame ones, with some missing. The data show 150,000 to 200,000 clones, about 85% seen once. The sequenced material came from PBMCs. The origin of the receptors is a woman between 45 and 60 years old in good health and CMV-seronegative. Both conserved end residues are part of each CDR3. A D gene is named only where the DNA matches it firmly. Size tells how often a clone was seen (once, few, many) or the class of an expanded clone, and some rows leave it out.

TRBJ1-3 NA NA TRBV7-2 CASSLGPLFSGNTIYF
TRBJ1-2 NA NA TRBV5-1 CASSLDYSNYGYTF
TRBJ2-3 NA NA TRBV14 CASSATPQVTDTQYF
TRBJ2-5 NA NA TRBV5-4 CASSLAEETQYF
TRBJ2-7 TRBD1 NA TRBV4-3 CASSQVDRGFYEQYF
TRBJ2-1 NA NA TRBV11-3 CASSLGAGRDNEQFF
TRBJ1-5 TRBD1 NA TRBV6-1 CASSDPSRGSNQPQHF
TRBJ1-6 NA NA TRBV9 CASSETVYNSPLHF
TRBJ2-1 NA NA TRBV7-3 CASSLRQEIYNEQFF
TRBJ1-1 NA NA TRBV27 CASSSDPRRMVENTEAFF
TRBJ2-1 TRBD2 NA TRBV4-3 CASSQRRESYEQFF
TRBJ1-5 NA NA TRBV28 CASSLTGGVGAPQHF
TRBJ2-1 NA NA TRBV7-3 CASSLPPMDSRSSYNEQFF
TRBJ2-3 TRBD2 NA TRBV29-1 CSARGGRTDTQYF
TRBJ1-2 NA NA TRBV9 CASSVGGGRGYTF
TRBJ1-4 NA few TRBV7-9 CASRPATNEKLFF
TRBJ2-7 NA NA TRBV28 CASRLKRYEQYF
TRBJ2-7 TRBD1 NA TRBV18 CASSPRGTGGLYEQYF
TRBJ1-2 NA NA TRBV27 CASRGGQSGYTF
TRBJ1-5 NA NA TRBV14 CASSAHSNQPQHF
TRBJ2-3 TRBD1 NA TRBV18 CASSPPLWDRWPDTQYF
TRBJ2-7 TRBD2 NA TRBV19 CASSITVAGHYEQYF
TRBJ2-3 NA NA TRBV5-1 CASSLQSLRTDTQYF
TRBJ2-2 TRBD2 NA TRBV5-4 CASSFRAGVPGELFF
TRBJ1-1 NA NA TRBV18 CASSPFFGRADEAFF
TRBJ1-2 NA NA TRBV19 CASSIWLQGRGDYGYTF
TRBJ2-1 TRBD2 many TRBV4-2 CASSQEGGEAFEQFF
TRBJ2-5 TRBD2 NA TRBV5-1 CASGTGTSIISETQYF
TRBJ1-2 TRBD1 NA TRBV5-6 CASSLAGQGVYGYTF
TRBJ1-1 TRBD1 NA TRBV7-9 CASSPPDRGNTEAFF
TRBJ2-1 TRBD2 NA TRBV5-1 CASSLDLAGGFRNEQFF
TRBJ2-3 NA few TRBV4-3 CASSQGGGPITQYF
TRBJ2-1 NA NA TRBV7-9 CASSQRLTGEVDEQFF
TRBJ1-5 NA NA TRBV19 CASSINPRAQHF
TRBJ1-1 NA NA TRBV5-1 CASSSHRALGTEAFF
TRBJ2-5 TRBD1 NA TRBV29-1 CSVYRDRGKTQYF